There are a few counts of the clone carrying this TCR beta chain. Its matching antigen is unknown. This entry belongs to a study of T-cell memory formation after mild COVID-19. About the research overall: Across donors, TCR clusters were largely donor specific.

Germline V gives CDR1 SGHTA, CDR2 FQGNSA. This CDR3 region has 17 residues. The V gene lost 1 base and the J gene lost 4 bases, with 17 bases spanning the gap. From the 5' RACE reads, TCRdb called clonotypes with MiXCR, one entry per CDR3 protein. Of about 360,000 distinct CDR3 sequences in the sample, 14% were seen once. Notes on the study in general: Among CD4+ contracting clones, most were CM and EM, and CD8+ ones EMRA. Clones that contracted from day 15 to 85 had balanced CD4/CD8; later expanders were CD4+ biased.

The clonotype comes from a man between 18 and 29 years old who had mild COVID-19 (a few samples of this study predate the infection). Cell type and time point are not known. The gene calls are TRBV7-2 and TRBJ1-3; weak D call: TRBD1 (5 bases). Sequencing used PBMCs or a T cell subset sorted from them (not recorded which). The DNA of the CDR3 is TGTGCCAGCAGCTTAGATGGGGGTCCGGCGTTGGGAAACACCATATATTTT. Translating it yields CASSLDGGPALGNTIYF.